This paragraph reports one T cell receptor (beta chain). The antigen it recognizes is unknown. No per-base quality is available; no much larger clone lies one base away. From each donor, a single peripheral blood sample of approximately 0.11 L on average was drawn into heparinised tubes. A BD FACSAria II and a panel including CD45RO, CCR7, CD25, CD127, CD95 and CD27 were used to sort naive, central memory, regulatory and stem cell-like memory CD4+ T cells. A purity above 95% was achieved for all sorted populations. PBMCs were isolated right away by Lymphoprep density gradient centrifugation and were stained directly, without culture. So that batch effects would be minimized, each experiment stained and sorted samples in pairs, pairing one healthy donor with one patient. The sample belongs to a study of beta chain features in type 1 diabetes (dated by TCRdb to 2017 to 2018). For the wider study: Mean age, gender distribution, total cell number and subset yield were not different between patients and healthy donors. Naive and central memory subsets were obtained from all 30 or so donors, but regulatory and stem cell-like memory subsets were isolated from only 8 patients and roughly 8 healthy donors. A total of 107,917,701 sorted cells were examined across all samples, and the number of cells per subset was strongly correlated with RNA yield. The study compared the TCRB repertoires of sorted circulating CD4+ T cell subsets in recently diagnosed type 1 diabetes patients with those in matched healthy donors. The paper's findings and limits, for the study overall: A moderate but significant shortening of TCRB CDR3 length was observed in type 1 diabetes patients in all four CD4+ subsets. Because cDNA was sequenced instead of genomic DNA, highly expressing activated cells could be over-represented, though the groups showed no difference in activation or CD3 levels. Patients with type 1 diabetes made fewer insertions and deleted more nucleotides at VDJ recombination sites, implying thymic rearrangement abnormalities. Shorter templates might be favored by PCR, yet because patient and control samples were amplified and corrected together, any such skew would affect both groups equally. Because small numbers of individuals were included in the HLA sub-analyses, any influence of HLA type on TCRB rearrangement was left unresolved. Naive, central memory and regulatory TCRB repertoires appeared to be more similar among patients than among healthy donors.

Its CDR3 holds 15 amino acids, cysteine through phenylalanine. The read is trimmed to its CDR3 DNA, 45 bases read in frame from base 1. The High Capacity cDNA Reverse Transcription Kit was used to reverse transcribe all of the isolated RNA, meaning that expressed TCRB transcripts were what got sequenced. Deep immunoSEQ sequencing was applied to naive, central memory and regulatory T cell samples, giving an average of about 3.4 million total reads per sample. Sorted cells were lysed in RLT buffer, and RNA was extracted using DNase-treated RNeasy Micro or Mini kits according to cell number. Each cell subset was processed separately to prevent cross-contamination, with patient and healthy donor samples processed together. TCRB sequences were amplified from cDNA with the immunoSEQ multiplex PCR, producing 87-bp fragments spanning the CDR3 region. Sequencing of the amplicons was performed on the Illumina HiSeq platform. From the authors' description of their analysis: PCR bias was computationally corrected using synthetic template baselines, reads within Hamming distance 2 were collapsed, and singletons that could not be merged were discarded. Reads were aligned against IMGT so that V, D and J genes, CDR3 length and insertions or deletions at six rearrangement sites could be assigned. Within each subset, clonotype counts were normalized to sorted cell number, after which true diversity and Gini coefficients were computed with the tcR R package. Repertoire sharing was quantified using the overlap coefficient calculated on TCRB nucleotide sequences. Out-of-frame TCRB sequences from naive cells were analyzed as a proxy for the pre-selection repertoire. TCRdb re-hosts the immuneACCESS table, in-frame sequences only. Its copies lack some clones; in the studies checked, an unresolved V gene accounts for under half of them, and the cause for the rest is not known. The V and J calls and clone size were taken over from that table, and D and trimming were inferred from the DNA. This sample holds roughly 380,000 clones; 20% were observed only once. The top ten clonotypes cover 0.035% to 0.055% of the sample.

This receptor was identified in a woman aged 18-29 years in good health. Material: naive CD4+ T cells from blood. The cell subset or site label here, explained by the study, means: true naive CD4+ T cells. The chain is assembled from TRBV21-1 and TRBJ2-5; the table's D gene call, TRBD2, was not cross checked with the DNA. TRBV21-1 is a recognized pseudogene. Read as DNA, the sequence is TGTGCCAGCAGCAAAGTAGCGGGGCCTCAAGAGACCCAGTACTTC. Translated, this gives CASSKVAGPQETQYF.